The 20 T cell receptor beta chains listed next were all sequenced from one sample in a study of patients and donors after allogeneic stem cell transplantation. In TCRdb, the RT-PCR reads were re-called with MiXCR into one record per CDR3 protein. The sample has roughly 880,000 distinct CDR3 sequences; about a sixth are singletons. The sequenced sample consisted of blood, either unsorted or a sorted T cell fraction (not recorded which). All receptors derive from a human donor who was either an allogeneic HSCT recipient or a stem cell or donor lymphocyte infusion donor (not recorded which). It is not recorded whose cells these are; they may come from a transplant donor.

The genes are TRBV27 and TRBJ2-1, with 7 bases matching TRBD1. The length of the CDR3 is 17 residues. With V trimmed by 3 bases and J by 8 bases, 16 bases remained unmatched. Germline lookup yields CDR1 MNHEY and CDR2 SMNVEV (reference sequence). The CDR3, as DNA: TGTGCCAGCAGTTTCGGGACAGACATGAATTTTGGGGATGAGCAGTTCTTC. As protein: CASSFGTDMNFGDEQFF.

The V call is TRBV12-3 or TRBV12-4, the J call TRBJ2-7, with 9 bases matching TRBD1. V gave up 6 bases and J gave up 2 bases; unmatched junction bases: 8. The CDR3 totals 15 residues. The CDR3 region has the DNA TGTGCCAGCAGGGGGGACAGGGAGGGTCCCTACGAGCAGTACTTC. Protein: CASRGDREGPYEQYF.

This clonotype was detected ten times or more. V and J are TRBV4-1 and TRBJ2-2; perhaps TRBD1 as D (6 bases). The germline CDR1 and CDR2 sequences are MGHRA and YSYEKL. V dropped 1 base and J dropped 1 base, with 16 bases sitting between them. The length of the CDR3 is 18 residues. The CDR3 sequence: CASSQVRNRAMNTGELFF. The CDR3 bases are TGCGCCAGCAGCCAAGTGAGGAACAGGGCGATGAACACCGGGGAGCTGTTTTTT.

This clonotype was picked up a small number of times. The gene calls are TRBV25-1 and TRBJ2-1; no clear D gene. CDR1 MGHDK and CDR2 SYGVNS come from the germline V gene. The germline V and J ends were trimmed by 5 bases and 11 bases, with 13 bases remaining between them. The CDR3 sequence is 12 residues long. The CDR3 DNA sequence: TGTGCCAGCAGTCCCCCGGTTTCGAAGCAGTTCTTC. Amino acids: CASSPPVSKQFF.

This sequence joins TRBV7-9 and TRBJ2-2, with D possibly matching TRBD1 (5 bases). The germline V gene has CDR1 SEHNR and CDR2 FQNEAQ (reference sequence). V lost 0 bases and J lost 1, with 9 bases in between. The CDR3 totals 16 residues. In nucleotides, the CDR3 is TGTGCCAGCAGCTTAGCGAAGGGGCAGAACACCGGGGAGCTGTTTTTT. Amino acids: CASSLAKGQNTGELFF.

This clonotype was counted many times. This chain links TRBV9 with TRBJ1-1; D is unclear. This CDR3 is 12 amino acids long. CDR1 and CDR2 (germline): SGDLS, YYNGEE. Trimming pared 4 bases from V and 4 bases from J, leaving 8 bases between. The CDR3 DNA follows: TGTGCCAGCAGCATGGGCGGCACTGAAGCTTTCTTT. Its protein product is CASSMGGTEAFF.

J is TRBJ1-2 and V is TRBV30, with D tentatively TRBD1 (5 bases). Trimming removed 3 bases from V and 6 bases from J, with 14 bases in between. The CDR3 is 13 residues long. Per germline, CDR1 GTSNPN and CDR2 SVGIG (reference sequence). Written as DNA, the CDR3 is TGTGCCTGGAGAGACAGCTCTCGGAATGGCTACACCTTC. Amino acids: CAWRDSSRNGYTF.

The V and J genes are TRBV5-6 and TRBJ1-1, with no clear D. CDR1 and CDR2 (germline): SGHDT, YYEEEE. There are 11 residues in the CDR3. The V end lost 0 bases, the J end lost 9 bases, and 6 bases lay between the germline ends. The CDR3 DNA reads TGTGCCAGCAGCTTGGGAGGGCAAGCTTTCTTT. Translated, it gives CASSLGGQAFF.

CDR3 in amino acids: CASSSAGDEQFF. The CDR3 bases are TGTGCCAGCAGCTCAGCGGGAGATGAGCAGTTCTTC. The rearrangement joins TRBV7-3 to TRBJ2-1; 8 nucleotides match TRBD2. The CDR3 extends over 12 amino acids. Trimming at V came to 4 bases and at J to 8 bases, leaving 1 base not matched to a gene. Germline values: CDR1 SGHTA, CDR2 FQGTGA.

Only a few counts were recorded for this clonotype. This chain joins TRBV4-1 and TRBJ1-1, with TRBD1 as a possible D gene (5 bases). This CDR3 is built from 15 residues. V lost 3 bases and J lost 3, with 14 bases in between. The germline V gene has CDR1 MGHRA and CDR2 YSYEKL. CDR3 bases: TGCGCCAGCAGCCACCTCGGGACGTCGGACACTGAAGCTTTCTTT. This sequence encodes CASSHLGTSDTEAFF.

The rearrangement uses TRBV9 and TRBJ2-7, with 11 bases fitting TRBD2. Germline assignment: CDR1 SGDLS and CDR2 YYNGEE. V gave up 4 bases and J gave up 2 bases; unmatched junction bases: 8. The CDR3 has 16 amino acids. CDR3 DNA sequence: TGTGCCAGCAGCCCACGGACTAGCGGGTTAGCCTACGAGCAGTACTTC. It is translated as CASSPRTSGLAYEQYF.

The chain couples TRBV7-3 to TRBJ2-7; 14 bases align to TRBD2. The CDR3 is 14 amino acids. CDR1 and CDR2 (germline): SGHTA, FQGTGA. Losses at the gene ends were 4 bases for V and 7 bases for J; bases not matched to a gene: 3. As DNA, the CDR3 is TGTGCCAGCAGCTCTGGACTAGCGGGAGGTGAGCAGTACTTC. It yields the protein CASSSGLAGGEQYF.

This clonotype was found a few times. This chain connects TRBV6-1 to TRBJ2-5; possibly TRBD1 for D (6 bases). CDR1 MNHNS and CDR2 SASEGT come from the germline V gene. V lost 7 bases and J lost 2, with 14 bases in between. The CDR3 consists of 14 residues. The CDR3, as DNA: TGTGCCAGCAAAACGTGGACAGAACAAGAGACCCAGTACTTC. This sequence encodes CASKTWTEQETQYF.

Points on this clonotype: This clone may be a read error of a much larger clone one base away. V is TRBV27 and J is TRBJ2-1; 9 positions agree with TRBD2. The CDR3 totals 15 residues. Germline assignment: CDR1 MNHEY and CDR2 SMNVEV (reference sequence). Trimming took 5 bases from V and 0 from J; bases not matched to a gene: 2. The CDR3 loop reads CASSAGGSSYNEQFF. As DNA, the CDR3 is TGTGCCAGCAGTGCGGGGGGGAGCTCCTACAATGAGCAGTTCTTC.

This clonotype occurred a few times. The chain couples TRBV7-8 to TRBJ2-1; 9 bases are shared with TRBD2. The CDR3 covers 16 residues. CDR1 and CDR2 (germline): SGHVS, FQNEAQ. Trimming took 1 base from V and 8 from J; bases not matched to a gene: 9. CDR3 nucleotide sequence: TGTGCCAGCAGCTTAGTGCGACTAGCGGTCCGGGATGAGCAGTTCTTC. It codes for CASSLVRLAVRDEQFF. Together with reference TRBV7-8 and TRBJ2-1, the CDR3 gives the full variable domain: GAGVSQSPRYKVAKRGQDVALRCDPISGHVSLFWYQQALGQGPEFLTYFQNEAQLDKSGLPSDRFFAERPEGSVSTLKIQRTQQEDSAVYLCASSLVRLAVRDEQFFGPGTRLTVL.

The CDR3: CSATTGQNNSPLHF. In DNA, the CDR3 is TGCAGTGCTACGACCGGACAGAATAATTCACCCCTCCACTTT. The chain couples TRBV20-1 to TRBJ1-6, with D possibly TRBD1 on 6 matching bases. CDR1 and CDR2 (germline): DFQATT, SNEGSKA (reference sequence). V lost 4 bases to trimming and J lost 5 bases, with 12 bases between them. The CDR3 runs 14 residues.

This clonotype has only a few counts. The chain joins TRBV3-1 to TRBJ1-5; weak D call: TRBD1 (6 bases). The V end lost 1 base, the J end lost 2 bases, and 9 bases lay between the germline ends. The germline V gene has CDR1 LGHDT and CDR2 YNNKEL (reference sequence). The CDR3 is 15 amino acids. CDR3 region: CASSQGDIRNQPQHF. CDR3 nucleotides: TGTGCCAGCAGCCAAGGGGACATTCGCAATCAGCCCCAGCATTTT.

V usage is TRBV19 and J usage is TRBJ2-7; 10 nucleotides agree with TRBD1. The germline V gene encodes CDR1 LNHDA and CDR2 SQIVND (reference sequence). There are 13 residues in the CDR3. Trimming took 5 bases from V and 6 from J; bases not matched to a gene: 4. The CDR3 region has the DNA TGTGCCAGTAGTGCCAGGGACAGGGGCGAGCAGTACTTC. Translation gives CASSARDRGEQYF.

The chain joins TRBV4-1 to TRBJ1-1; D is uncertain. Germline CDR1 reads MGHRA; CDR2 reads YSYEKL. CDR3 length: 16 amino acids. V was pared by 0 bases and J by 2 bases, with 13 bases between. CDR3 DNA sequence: TGCGCCAGCAGCCAAGAGCCCAGATCGGGTAACACTGAAGCTTTCTTT. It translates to CASSQEPRSGNTEAFF.

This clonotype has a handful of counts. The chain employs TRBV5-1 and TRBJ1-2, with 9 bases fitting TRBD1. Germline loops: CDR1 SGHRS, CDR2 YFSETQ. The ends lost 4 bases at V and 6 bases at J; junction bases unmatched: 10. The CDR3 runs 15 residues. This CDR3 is CASSRTGGEGDGYTF. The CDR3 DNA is TGCGCCAGCAGCCGAACAGGGGGCGAAGGGGATGGCTACACCTTC. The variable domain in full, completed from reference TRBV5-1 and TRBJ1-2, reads KAGVTQTPRYLIKTRGQQVTLSCSPISGHRSVSWYQQTPGQGLQFLFEYFSETQRNKGNFPGRFSGRQFSNSRSEMNVSTLELGDSALYLCASSRTGGEGDGYTFGSGTRLTVV.